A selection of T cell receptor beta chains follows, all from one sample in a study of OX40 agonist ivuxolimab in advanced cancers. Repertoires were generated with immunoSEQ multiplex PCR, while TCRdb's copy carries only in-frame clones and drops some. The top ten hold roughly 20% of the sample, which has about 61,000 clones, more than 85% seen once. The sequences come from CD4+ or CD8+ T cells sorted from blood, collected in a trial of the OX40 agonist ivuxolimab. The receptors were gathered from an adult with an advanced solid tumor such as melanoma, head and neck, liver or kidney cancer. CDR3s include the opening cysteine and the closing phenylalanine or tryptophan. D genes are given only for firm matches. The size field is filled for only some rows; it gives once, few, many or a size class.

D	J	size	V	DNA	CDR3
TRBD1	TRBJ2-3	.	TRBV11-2	TGTGCCAGCAGCTTAGGGGGGACAGTCACAGATACGCAGTATTTT	CASSLGGTVTDTQYF
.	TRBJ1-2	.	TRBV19	TGTGCCAGTAGTAGTCTAAGGGGCTACACCTTC	CASSSLRGYTF
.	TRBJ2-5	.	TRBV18	TGTGCCAGCTCACTTTCGGACACCCCGCAAGACCAGTACTTC	CASSLSDTPQDQYF
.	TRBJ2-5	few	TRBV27	TGTGCCAGCAGTTTGGCTACAGAGACCCAGTACTTC	CASSLATETQYF
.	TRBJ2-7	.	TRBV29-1	TGCAGCGCCACGAGCCCCATTGACTACGAGCAGTACTTC	CSATSPIDYEQYF
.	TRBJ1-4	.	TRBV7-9	TGTGCCAGCAGCTCCCCGGGGGGTATCGAAAAACTGTTTTTT	CASSSPGGIEKLFF
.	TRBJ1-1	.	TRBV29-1	TGCAGCGTTGAATTGTCGGCACCCCCAGCCCTGAGGGCTTTCTTT	CSVELSAPPALRAFF
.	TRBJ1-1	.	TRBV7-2	TGTGCCAGCAGTCTAGGGGATCGCACTGAAGCTTTCTTT	CASSLGDRTEAFF
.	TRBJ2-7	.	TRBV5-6	TGTGCCAGCAGCGCGGAAACAGGGGCGGGAGAGCAGTACTTC	CASSAETGAGEQYF
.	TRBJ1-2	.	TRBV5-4	TGTGCCAGCAGTTCGGGGACCAACTATGGCTACACCTTC	CASSSGTNYGYTF
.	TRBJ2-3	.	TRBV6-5	TGTGCCAGCAGTTACGGGAGCGGAAATACGCAGTATTTT	CASSYGSGNTQYF
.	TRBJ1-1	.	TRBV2	TGTGCCAGCATCCGTGGGAACACTGAAGCTTTCTTT	CASIRGNTEAFF
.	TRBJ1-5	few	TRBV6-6	TGTGCCAGCAGTTACTCGCAGGATAAGCATTTT	CASSYSQDKHF
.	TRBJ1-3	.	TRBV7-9	TGTGCCAGCAGCTTAGCGACGAACTCTGGAAACACCATATATTTT	CASSLATNSGNTIYF
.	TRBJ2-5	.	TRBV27	TGTGCCAGCAGTCTCCTAGGAAGGGAGACCCAGTACTTC	CASSLLGRETQYF
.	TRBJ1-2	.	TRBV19	TGTGCCAGCGGGGACATTTATCTTCCTGGCTACACCTTC	CASGDIYLPGYTF
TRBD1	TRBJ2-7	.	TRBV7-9	TGTGCCAGCAGCTTACGTGACAGGGGACACGAGCAGTACTTC	CASSLRDRGHEQYF
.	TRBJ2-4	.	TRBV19	TGTGCCAGTACGACGGGAGTTGAGGACAAAAACATTCAGTACTTC	CASTTGVEDKNIQYF
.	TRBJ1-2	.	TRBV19	TGTGCCAGTAATCCGGGGGAGCTATATGGCTACACCTTC	CASNPGELYGYTF
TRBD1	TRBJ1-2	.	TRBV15	TGTGCCACCAGCCCGGACAGGGGTTCCTATGGCTACACCTTC	CATSPDRGSYGYTF
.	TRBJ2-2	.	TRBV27	TGTGCCAGCAGTTTCCCGGGTGGGCCGCACACCGGGGAGCTGTTTTTT	CASSFPGGPHTGELFF
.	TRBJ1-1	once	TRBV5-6	TGTGCCAGCAGCTTATCGGGAGGAAGTGATTTGGACACTGAAGCTTTCTTT	CASSLSGGSDLDTEAFF
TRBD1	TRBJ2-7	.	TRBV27	TGTGCCAGTACCTCCGGGACAGGGGGCTACCACGAGCAGTACTTC	CASTSGTGGYHEQYF
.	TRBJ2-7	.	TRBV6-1	TGTGCCAGCAGTGGGCCGGGGGGCCGGCCCGAGGACTCCTACGAGCAGTACTTC	CASSGPGGRPEDSYEQYF
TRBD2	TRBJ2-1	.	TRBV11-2	TGTGCCAGCAGCTCGACTAGCTGGAATGAGCAGTTCTTC	CASSSTSWNEQFF
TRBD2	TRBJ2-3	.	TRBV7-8	TGTGCCAGCAGCTTAGAGCGGGGGGCTCTCACAGATACGCAGTATTTT	CASSLERGALTDTQYF
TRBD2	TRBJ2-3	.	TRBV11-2	TGTGCCAGCAGCGAAATAGCGGGCTTGTTTAGCACAGATACGCAGTATTTT	CASSEIAGLFSTDTQYF
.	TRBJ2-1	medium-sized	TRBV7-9	TGTGCCAGTGGTCAGGGCGATCCTGAGCAGTTCTTC	CASGQGDPEQFF
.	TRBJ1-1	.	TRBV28	TGTGCCACACTACAGGGATTTGGCACTGAAGCTTTCTTT	CATLQGFGTEAFF
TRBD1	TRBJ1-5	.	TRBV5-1	TGCGCCAGCAGCTTGGGGCAGGGGGCGTTAGGGAATCAGCCCCAGCATTTT	CASSLGQGALGNQPQHF
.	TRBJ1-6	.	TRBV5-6	TGTGCCAGCAGCTTGGGGGGCAATTCACCCCTCCACTTT	CASSLGGNSPLHF
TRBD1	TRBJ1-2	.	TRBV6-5	TGTGCCAGCAGTAAGACAGGGGATGGCTACACCTTC	CASSKTGDGYTF
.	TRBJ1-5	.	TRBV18	TGTGCCAGCTCACTTAATCAAGAGAATAGCAATCAGCCCCAGCATTTT	CASSLNQENSNQPQHF
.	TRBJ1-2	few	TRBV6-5	TGTGCCAGCAGTTACTCACCTACAGGGCTCTATGGCTACACCTTC	CASSYSPTGLYGYTF
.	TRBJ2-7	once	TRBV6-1	TGTGCCAGCAGCGAGACAGGACTGACCTACGAGCAGTACTTC	CASSETGLTYEQYF
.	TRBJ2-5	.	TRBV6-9	TGTGCCAGCAGTTACGGGGAAGGAGAGACCCAGTACTTC	CASSYGEGETQYF
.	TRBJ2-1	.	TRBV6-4	TGTGCCAGCAGTGACAATGACTACAATGAGCAGTTCTTC	CASSDNDYNEQFF
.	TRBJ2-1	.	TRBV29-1	TGCAGCCCCTGGACCGAACTCAATGAGCAGTTCTTC	CSPWTELNEQFF
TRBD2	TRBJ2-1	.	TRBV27	TGTGCCAGCAGTCCCAGCCCTAGCGGGTTCCTCCCCGGCGATGAGCAGTTCTTC	CASSPSPSGFLPGDEQFF
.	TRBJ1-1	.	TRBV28	TGTGCCAGCAGGGCAGATACGAACACTGAAGCTTTCTTT	CASRADTNTEAFF
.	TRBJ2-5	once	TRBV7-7	TGTGCCAGCAGCGGTGACAGCCAAGAGACCCAGTACTTC	CASSGDSQETQYF
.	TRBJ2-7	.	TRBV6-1	TGTGCCAGCAAACTACAGGGACTGGGATACGAGCAGTACTTC	CASKLQGLGYEQYF
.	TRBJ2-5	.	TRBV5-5	TGTGCCAGCAGCCCAAACACCGGCTCGGGAGAGACCCAGTACTTC	CASSPNTGSGETQYF
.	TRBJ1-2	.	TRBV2	TGTGCCAGCAGTCCCGGGGATTTGGATGGCTACACCTTC	CASSPGDLDGYTF
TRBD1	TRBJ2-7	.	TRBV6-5	TGTGCCAGCAGCCAGGGACAGTCCTACGAGCAGTACTTC	CASSQGQSYEQYF
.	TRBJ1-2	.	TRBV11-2	TGTGCCAGCAGCATAGACTGGGGCGTCATCTATGGCTACACCTTC	CASSIDWGVIYGYTF
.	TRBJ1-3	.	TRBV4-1	TGCGCCAGCAGCCAGGACTGGAGCTCTGGAAACACCATATATTTT	CASSQDWSSGNTIYF
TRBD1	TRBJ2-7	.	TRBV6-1	TGTGCCAGCAGGACAGGGTCCTACGAGCAGTACTTC	CASRTGSYEQYF
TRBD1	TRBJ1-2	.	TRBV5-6	TGTGCCAGCAGCTCTGGGGACAGCCCCTATGGCTACACCTTC	CASSSGDSPYGYTF
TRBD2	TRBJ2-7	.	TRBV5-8	TGTGCCAGCAGAGGACTAGCGGGGTACTTCTACGAGCAGTACTTC	CASRGLAGYFYEQYF
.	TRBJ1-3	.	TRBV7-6	TGTGCCAGCAGCCAAGCTCAGGGTTACTCTGGAAACACCATATATTTT	CASSQAQGYSGNTIYF
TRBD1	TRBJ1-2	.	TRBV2	TGTGCCAGCAAAGGGACAGAGCTCTATGGCTACACCTTC	CASKGTELYGYTF
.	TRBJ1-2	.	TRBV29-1	TGCAGCGTTGAAGAGATTAACCTAAGAGAGGGCTACACCTTC	CSVEEINLREGYTF
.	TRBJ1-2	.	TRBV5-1	TGCGCCAGCAGCGCAACGGACGGAAACTATGGCTACACCTTC	CASSATDGNYGYTF
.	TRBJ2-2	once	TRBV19	TGTGCCAGTACTCTATCGTGGGGGAACACCGGGGAGCTGTTTTTT	CASTLSWGNTGELFF